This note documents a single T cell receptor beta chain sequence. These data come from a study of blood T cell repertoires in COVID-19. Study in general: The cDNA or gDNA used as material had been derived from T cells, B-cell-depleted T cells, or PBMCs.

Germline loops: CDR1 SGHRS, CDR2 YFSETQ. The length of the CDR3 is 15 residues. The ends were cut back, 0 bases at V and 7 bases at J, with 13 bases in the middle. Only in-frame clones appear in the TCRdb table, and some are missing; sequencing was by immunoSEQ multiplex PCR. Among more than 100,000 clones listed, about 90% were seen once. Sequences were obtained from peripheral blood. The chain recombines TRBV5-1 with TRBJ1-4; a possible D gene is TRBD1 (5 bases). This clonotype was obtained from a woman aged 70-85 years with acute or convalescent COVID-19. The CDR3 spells CASSLALFTGEKLFF. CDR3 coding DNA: TGCGCCAGCAGCTTGGCTCTCTTCACAGGTGAAAAACTGTTTTTT.